This TCR beta chain is from a study of CD8+CD57+ T cells in acquired aplastic anemia. The overall study: The study obtained an average of around 3.1 ug of DNA from sorted CD4+ and CD8+ cells.

Overall study results and limits: Some 31 shared CD8+ CDR3s appeared highly expressed within patients' immunodominant clones.

The template for TCR beta VDJ and CDR3 sequence profiling was genomic DNA. MiXCR, run by TCRdb on the reads, gives a single entry per CDR3 protein. The table has more than 45,000 distinct CDR3 sequences, approximately 54% seen once. In this sample, this clonotype turned up many times. Its antigen is not identified. A junction boundary mismatches the germline segment, possibly from a read error. Sequenced patients had shown CD8+CD57+ cell expansion by flow cytometry. Each of the patients presented with severe acquired aplastic anemia. The blood sampling took place in patients who had so far received no therapy. The CDR3 sequence is 11 residues long. Germline V gene lookup returns CDR1 DFQATT and CDR2 SNEGSKA (reference sequence).

This TCR derives from a human donor with aplastic anemia. What was sequenced was sorted CD4+, CD8+, or CD8+CD57+ T cells (not recorded which) from PBMCs. The chain recombines TRBV20-1 with TRBJ1-3; D unclear. CDR3 amino acids: CSARDGGSGIF. The CDR3 DNA is TGCAGTGCTAGAGATGGAGGCAGCGGCATTTTT.